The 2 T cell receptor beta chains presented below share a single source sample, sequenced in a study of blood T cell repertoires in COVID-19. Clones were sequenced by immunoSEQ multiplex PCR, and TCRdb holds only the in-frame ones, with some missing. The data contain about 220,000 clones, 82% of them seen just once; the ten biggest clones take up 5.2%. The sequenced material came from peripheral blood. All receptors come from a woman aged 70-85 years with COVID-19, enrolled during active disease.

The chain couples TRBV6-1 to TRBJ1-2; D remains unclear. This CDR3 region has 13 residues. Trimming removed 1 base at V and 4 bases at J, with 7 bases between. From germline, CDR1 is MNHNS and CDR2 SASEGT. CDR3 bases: TGTGCCAGCAGTGAAGTGGCAGTCTATGGCTACACCTTC. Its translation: CASSEVAVYGYTF.

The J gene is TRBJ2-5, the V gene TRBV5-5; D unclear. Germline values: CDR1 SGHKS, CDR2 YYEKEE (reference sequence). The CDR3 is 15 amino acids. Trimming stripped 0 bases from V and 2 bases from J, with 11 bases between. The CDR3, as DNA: TGTGCCAGCAGCTTGGAAAACAGACCACAAGAGACCCAGTACTTC. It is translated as CASSLENRPQETQYF. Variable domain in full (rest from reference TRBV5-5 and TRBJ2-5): DAGVTQSPTHLIKTRGQQVTLRCSPISGHKSVSWYQQVLGQGPQFIFQYYEKEERGRGNFPDRFSARQFPNYSSELNVNALLLGDSALYLCASSLENRPQETQYFGPGTRLLVL.